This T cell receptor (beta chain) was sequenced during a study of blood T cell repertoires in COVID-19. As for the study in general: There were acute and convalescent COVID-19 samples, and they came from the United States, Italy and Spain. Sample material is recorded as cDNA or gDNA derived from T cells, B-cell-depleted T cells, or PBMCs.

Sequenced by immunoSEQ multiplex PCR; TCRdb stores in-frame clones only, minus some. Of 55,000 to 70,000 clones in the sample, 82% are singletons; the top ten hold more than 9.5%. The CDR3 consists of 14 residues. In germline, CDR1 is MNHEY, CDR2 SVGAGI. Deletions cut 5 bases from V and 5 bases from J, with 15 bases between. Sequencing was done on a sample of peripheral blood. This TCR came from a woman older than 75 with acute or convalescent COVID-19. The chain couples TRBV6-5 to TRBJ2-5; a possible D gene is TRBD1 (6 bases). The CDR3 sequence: CASSNTGRRETQYF. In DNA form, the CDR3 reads TGTGCCAGCAGTAACACAGGGCGTCGGGAGACCCAGTACTTC.